Each of the 6 T cell receptor beta chains below was sequenced from the same sample in a study of T cell changes during pregnancy in multiple sclerosis. The method was immunoSEQ multiplex PCR; TCRdb's version includes in-frame clones alone and lacks a portion of them. This sample has fewer than 15,000 clones; 65% to 90% occur once, and the top ten carry around a fifth. Source: CD8+ T cells from peripheral blood mononuclear cells, taken in the first trimester of pregnancy. These receptors all come from a female donor with multiple sclerosis, enrolled in a pregnancy study.

V and J are TRBV14 and TRBJ2-7, with D maybe TRBD1 (6 bases). Between the trimmed V and J ends, which lost 3 bases and 0 bases, there was a span of 12 bases. This CDR3 region has 15 residues. Germline V gene lookup returns CDR1 SGHDN and CDR2 FVKESK. CDR3 sequence: CASSHRDTYSYEQYF. The CDR3 DNA sequence: TGTGCCAGCAGCCACCGGGACACTTACTCCTACGAGCAGTACTTC.

The chain carries TRBV27 and TRBJ2-3; 10 bases fit TRBD1. The CDR3 covers 17 residues. Germline V gene sequence: CDR1 MNHEY, CDR2 SMNVEV (reference sequence). The junction had 11 bases not matched to a gene; V was cut back by 4 bases and J by 4 bases. The CDR3 sequence is CASSSNHRDRGSDTQYF. For the CDR3, the DNA is TGTGCCAGCAGTTCAAATCACCGGGACAGGGGTTCAGATACGCAGTATTTT.

CDR3 region: CASSPKTDSYEQYF. CDR3 DNA sequence: TGTGCCAGCTCACCGAAGACAGACTCCTACGAGCAGTACTTC. This chain joins TRBV18 and TRBJ2-7; possible D gene TRBD1, 5 bases. V was cut by 3 bases and J by 0 bases, with 9 bases left in between. This CDR3 is 14 amino acids long. Germline CDR1 KGHSH, CDR2 LQKENI.

The chain uses TRBV7-6 and TRBJ1-2; TRBD1 matches 7 bases. This CDR3 has 15 amino acids. Germline V lookup: CDR1 SGHVS, CDR2 FNYEAQ. The ends lost 5 bases at V and 7 bases at J; junction bases unmatched: 13. The CDR3, as DNA: TGTGCCAGCAGCCCATCCCACAGGGGTTCCGGTGGCTACACCTTC. Translation: CASSPSHRGSGGYTF.

The CDR3, as DNA: TGTGCCAGCAGCTTGAGGACAAAGGCTAATCAGCCCCAGCATTTT. It is translated as CASSLRTKANQPQHF. The chain carries TRBV5-6 and TRBJ1-5; D is perhaps TRBD1 (5 bases). The V gene's germline CDR1 is SGHDT and CDR2 YYEEEE. V lost 1 base and J lost 4, with 12 bases in between. The CDR3 has 15 amino acids.

The chain has TRBV5-8 and TRBJ2-7; no firm D call. Germline V gene data show CDR1 as SGHTS and CDR2 as YDEGEE. V lost 0 bases, J lost 2 bases, and 9 bases lay in between. This CDR3 region has 14 residues. The CDR3 sequence is CASSLVSTAYEQYF. The CDR3 DNA reads as TGTGCCAGCAGCTTGGTCAGTACCGCCTACGAGCAGTACTTC.